This T cell receptor beta chain was captured in a study of T cell clonotyping in hematopoietic cell transplantation. This CDR3 is built from 13 residues. V was trimmed by 5 bases and J by 4 bases, leaving 11 bases between them. The germline V gene encodes CDR1 SNHLY and CDR2 FYNNEI. The time point was: recipient sample about 28 days before transplant, after cytoreduction. The protocol was immunoSEQ multiplex PCR, while the TCRdb copy is restricted to in-frame clones and leaves out a portion. The sample holds more than 70,000 clones, almost 97% seen once. On this clone: The antigen is not known.

Broader study findings: No sorting was done, leaving CD4 and CD8 contributions mixed.

V is TRBV2 and J is TRBJ1-2; unclear D gene. The receptor was isolated from a woman between 45 and 60 years old with acute myeloid leukemia. Some clones in this sample may be carry-over from other donors' samples. The sample was peripheral blood mononuclear cells, taken before stem cell transplant. The CDR3 loop reads CASSYPGSYGYTF. The CDR3 nucleotides are TGTGCCAGCAGTTATCCGGGGTCCTATGGCTACACCTTC.